This entry features one T cell receptor (beta chain) sequence. In TCRdb, the 5' RACE reads were re-called with MiXCR into one record per CDR3 protein. This sample yields fewer than 450,000 distinct CDR3 sequences, of which around 10% are seen a single time; less than 20% belongs to the top ten. The data derive from a study of T cells after yellow fever vaccination. Deletions cut 10 bases from V and 2 bases from J, with 13 bases between. Germline V gives CDR1 SGHTA, CDR2 FQGNSA. The CDR3 loop spans 13 amino acids. The source material was PBMCs, sampled on the day of the first yellow fever vaccination. The gene calls are TRBV7-2 and TRBJ2-3; D is uncertain. The source of this sequence is a man younger than 35 who received the YFV17D yellow fever vaccine. The DNA for the CDR3 is TGTGCCACCCAAGGTCTACCCACAGATACGCAGTATTTT. This encodes CATQGLPTDTQYF.